This T cell receptor beta chain appears in the sequencing data of a study of cytotoxic CD8 clonotypes in ibrutinib-treated CLL. Study context: In all, about a dozen patients were relapsed/refractory, 15 were treatment-naive and 17 were IGHV unmutated. Responses: roughly 24 partial, 2 complete; after median roughly 63 months, roughly 15 stayed remitted, approximately twelve progressed. Once treatment had gone on for a median of around eleven months, range 6 to 36, response samples were drawn.

On this clone itself: Its specificity is unknown.

Study-level points and caveats: Upon ibrutinib response clonality rose, and upon progression it fell back toward baseline.

TCRdb's table, derived via immunoSEQ multiplex PCR, lists solely in-frame clones and lacks some. The sample holds about 69,000 clones, 80% seen once. This receptor was taken from a human donor with chronic lymphocytic leukemia. Here the sequenced sample was PBMCs, taken at disease progression, from a patient treated with ibrutinib.

CDR3 nucleotide sequence: TGCGCCAGCAGCTTGACAGGGCTTCTGGACGAGCAGTACTTC. This gives the protein CASSLTGLLDEQYF. The chain has TRBV5-1 and TRBJ2-7, with D possibly being TRBD1 (6 bases). The germline gives CDR1 SGHRS, CDR2 YFSETQ. The length of the CDR3 is 14 residues. Trimming took off 1 base at V and 5 bases at J, with 13 bases between the two ends.